Listed here is a single T cell receptor (beta chain). Its antigen is currently not known. Nothing much larger sits one base from this clone, and base qualities are not available. Donors were about 36 systemically healthy Caucasian individuals from Russia aged about 6 to 100 years. About 10 milliliters of peripheral blood were collected from each donor into EDTA-treated Vacutainer tubes. Ficoll-Paque density-gradient centrifugation was used to isolate PBMCs, with at least 6.5 million per sample. Total RNA was extracted from PBMCs with Trizol reagent, with at least 6 micrograms obtained per sample. For every donor, flow cytometry on a PBMC aliquot measured the percentage of naive CD45RAhigh/CD27high T cells. The data originate from a study of blood T cells in healthy people across ages (dated by TCRdb to between 2015 and 2017). With respect to the entire study: Template switching captured roughly one uniquely barcoded TCR beta cDNA molecule per two T cells in model experiments. The donors were divided into four age groups: young (average around 16 years), middle-aged (about 40), aged (approximately 62) and long-lived (approximately 74). The study measured age-related changes in TCR beta repertoire diversity using deep sequencing normalized with unique cDNA molecular identifiers. To avoid experimental bias, donors of different ages were spread randomly across the sequencing lanes. The study analyzed two additional independent replicas of 1 million unique cDNA reads from the same blood draw for two donors, one aged 18 to 29 and one aged 80 or older. Points the paper makes about the study in general: Donor CMV infection status was unknown, potentially confounding age-related changes in expanded clonotypes. Compared with the aged group, the long-lived group had more naive CD4+ T cells, fewer expanded clones and increased TCR diversity, suggesting age selection. Estimates of total diversity based on one million sequenced T cells were regarded as lower bounds and as underestimates. Observed TCR beta diversity per million T cells fell roughly linearly with age, and a significant reduction was already apparent by age roughly 40. Because profiling used bulk unsorted PBMCs, naive and antigen-experienced compartments could not be compared conclusively. The percentage of naive T cells measured by flow cytometry correlated strongly with observed TCR beta diversity.

Libraries came from 5' RACE. For sequencing, an Illumina HiSeq 2500 was employed. The second PCR ran for roughly 7 to 12 cycles and used a J-beta primer mix along with a sample-barcoded 5' primer. Each TCR beta cDNA molecule received a unique molecular identifier from a template-switch 5' adaptor carrying 12 random nucleotides. Each sample yielded at least 3 million CDR3-containing paired-end reads. First-strand cDNA synthesis was performed from all RNA using the Mint cDNA synthesis kit, with priming by a TRBC-specific oligonucleotide. All cDNA was treated with uracil-DNA glycosylase and then went through a first 18-cycle PCR with the universal primers M1SS and BC2_uni_R. As for the authors' bioinformatics: For normalization, 1 million high-quality reads, each with a distinct molecular identifier, were randomly selected from each sample. Reads sharing molecular identifiers were discarded rather than binned into consensus sequences. CDR3 identification, clonotype clustering and error correction used MiTCR with a Q25 quality threshold and the strictest error-elimination algorithm. A nonparametric unseen species model with Euler transformation was used to estimate lower-bound total TCR beta diversity. The raw public data were reprocessed by TCRdb itself: fastp quality trimming at Q25, MiXCR clonotype calling, in-frame beta chains only. Entries that share a CDR3 protein sequence are merged under the most common genes and DNA. The V and J calls were determined by TCRdb, not by the authors. This sample comprises about 670,000 distinct CDR3 sequences, 40% to 45% of them detected only once. 25% to 30% of the sample is held by the ten biggest clonotypes.

V is clipped by 5 bases and J by 3 bases, and the sequence between their germline boundaries is 9 bases long. According to the germline V gene, CDR1 reads LGHNA and CDR2 reads YNFKEQ. Including cysteine and phenylalanine, the CDR3 has 13 amino acids. Of the read, only the CDR3 DNA is kept; its 39 bases are in frame from base 1. Rearrangement joined TRBV4-2 to TRBJ2-3, with a tentative D gene TRBD2 over 5 matching bases. The sample was blood. The clonotype comes from a man older than 75 in good health. The nucleotide sequence is given as TGTGCCAGCAGCGTCAGGAGGACAGATACGCAGTATTTT. Its protein is CASSVRRTDTQYF.